The 19 T cell receptor delta chains reported below all come from one sample, sequenced in a study of gamma-delta chains in newborns, infants, children. TCRdb reanalysed the reads with CATT. The sample contains 4,000 to 4,500 delta-chain clones, less than 7% of which appear only once. The sample was blood. The receptors originated from a child who was a newborn, infant or young child, either healthy, febrile or measles-vaccinated (not recorded which).

This clone was seen only a few times. The chain joins TRDV2 to TRDJ3, with 13 bases identical to TRDD3. The ends lost 0 bases at V and 3 bases at J; junction bases unmatched: 7. The germline gives CDR1 GEAIGNYY, CDR2 EKD. The CDR3 runs 20 residues. The DNA of the CDR3 is TGTGCCTGTGACACCGTGGCTACTGGGGGATACGGCTGGGACACCCGACAGATGTTTTTC. Amino acids: CACDTVATGGYGWDTRQMFF.

CDR3 nucleotide sequence: TGTGCCTGTGACGTACTGGGGATACCTATAAGCTCCTGGGACACCCGACAGATGTTTTTC. It specifies CACDVLGIPISSWDTRQMFF. V usage is TRDV2 and J usage is TRDJ3; 8 nucleotides agree with TRDD3. Trimming cost V 3 bases and J 0 bases; bases outside gene matches: 12. The CDR3 consists of 20 residues. From germline, CDR1 is GEAIGNYY and CDR2 EKD.

This clone was seen only a few times. Other DNA sequences from this sample encode an identical CDR3 as well. J is TRDJ3 and V is TRDV2, with TRDD3 matching over 12 bases. Germline loops: CDR1 GEAIGNYY, CDR2 EKD. V was pared by 4 bases and J by 0 bases, with 6 bases of the junction left unmatched. The CDR3 has 19 amino acids. CDR3 nucleotides: TGTGCCTGTGATACCTGGGGGATACGGAGCTCCTGGGACACCCGACAGATGTTTTTC. This gives the protein CACDTWGIRSSWDTRQMFF.

This clone was detected a few times. The V call is TRDV2, the J call TRDJ3, with D possibly being TRDD3 (6 bases). Germline values: CDR1 GEAIGNYY, CDR2 EKD. Trimming removed 3 bases at V and 0 bases at J, with 23 bases between. The CDR3 runs to 21 residues. DNA of the CDR3: TGTGCCTGTGACCGCCTTGGGAGCTGGGGCCGCAGCTCCTGGGACACCCGACAGATGTTTTTC. Amino acids: CACDRLGSWGRSSWDTRQMFF.

This clone came up a few times. J is TRDJ3 and V is TRDV2; 13 nucleotides align to TRDD3. CDR1 and CDR2 (germline): GEAIGNYY, EKD. V lost 0 bases, J lost 8 bases, and 18 bases stayed unmatched. This CDR3 is 22 amino acids long. As DNA, the CDR3 is TGTGCCTGTGACACCGTTTTACTGGGGGATACGGGGGGATACCGGAACACCCGACAGATGTTTTTC. As protein: CACDTVLLGDTGGYRNTRQMFF.

A remark on this clone: Mismatch with germline at one junction end may stem from a read error. This sample includes further DNA sequences coding for the same CDR3. The rearrangement links TRDV2 to TRDJ3; 7 nucleotides line up with TRDD3. The CDR3 runs to 15 residues. Looked up from germline, CDR1 is GEAIGNYY and CDR2 is EKD. The DNA for the CDR3 is TGTGCCTGTGACTGGGGGAACTGGGACACCCGGCAGATGTTTTTC. Translating gives CACDWGNWDTRQMFF.

The chain has TRDV2 and TRDJ3; 11 nucleotides align to TRDD3. Losses at the gene ends were 3 bases for V and 3 bases for J; bases not matched to a gene: 9. Germline assignment: CDR1 GEAIGNYY and CDR2 EKD. The CDR3 contains 19 residues. CDR3 nucleotide sequence: TGTGCCTGTGACGCCGTACTGGGGGATAATGGCTGGGACACCCGACAGATGTTTTTC. It translates to CACDAVLGDNGWDTRQMFF.

Note on this clone: A much bigger clone sits one base away, suggesting this may be a read error. The rearrangement joins TRDV2 to TRDJ3; 13 bases are shared with TRDD3. Assignment of the J gene here rests on matching the DNA to germline, because TCRdb gives none. The CDR3 extends over 19 amino acids. V shed 2 bases, J shed 0 bases, and the junction held 3 bases outside the gene matches. Germline CDR1 GEAIGNYY, CDR2 EKD. The CDR3, as DNA: TGTGCCTGTGACAGACTGGGGGATACGAGCTCCTGGGACACCCGACAGATGTTTTTC. This codes for CACDRLGDTSSWDTRQMFF.

This rearrangement joins TRDV1 to TRDJ3; 8 nucleotides agree with TRDD3. The J gene is absent in TCRdb and was assigned here via DNA matching to germline. The V and J ends lost 1 base and 0 bases, in that order; junction bases with no gene match: 14. Germline CDR1 and CDR2: TSWWSYY and QGS. The CDR3 is 22 amino acids. CDR3 bases: TGTGCTCTTGGGGAACAAAGAGGGTGGGGGATCCATCACTCCTGGGACACCCGACAGATGTTTTTC. It specifies CALGEQRGWGIHHSWDTRQMFF.

V is TRDV2 and J is TRDJ3, with a weak D call TRDD3 (6 bases). The J gene is absent in TCRdb and was assigned here via DNA matching to germline. Trimming cost V 5 bases and J 0 bases, with 22 bases left between them. CDR1 is GEAIGNYY and CDR2 is EKD in the germline V gene. This CDR3 region has 20 residues. The CDR3 loop reads CACGPTNGGPPSWDTRQMFF. In DNA form, the CDR3 reads TGTGCCTGTGGCCCCACGAATGGGGGGCCCCCCTCCTGGGACACCCGACAGATGTTTTTC.

About this clone itself: TCRdb's entry gives the protein of a much larger clone, which mismatches this DNA's translation at residue 16, likely from a read error; the protein reported here is translated from the DNA. The chain joins TRDV2 to TRDJ3; 9 bases are shared with TRDD3. The CDR3 spans 18 residues. Per the germline V gene, CDR1 is GEAIGNYY and CDR2 is EKD. This chain's CDR3 is CACDILGDISWDTRQTFF. In nucleotides, the CDR3 is TGTGCCTGTGACATACTGGGGGACATCTCCTGGGACACCCGACAGACGTTTTTC.

This clone has only a few counts. The V and J genes are TRDV2 and TRDJ3, with 12 bases aligning to TRDD3. The CDR3 is made up of 20 amino acids. The germline CDR1 and CDR2 sequences are GEAIGNYY and EKD. Trimming took 2 bases from V and 0 from J; bases not matched to a gene: 7. The CDR3, as DNA: TGTGCCTGTGACAATACTGGGGGATACTCCAGCTCCTGGGACACCCGACAGATGTTTTTC. Its translation: CACDNTGGYSSSWDTRQMFF.

This clone was seen more than once but under ten times. The J gene is TRDJ2, the V gene TRDV2; a weak D match, TRDD3 (8 bases). V gave up 0 bases and J gave up 4 bases, with 17 bases separating them. The CDR3 consists of 17 residues. Germline CDR1 is GEAIGNYY and CDR2 is EKD. For the CDR3, the DNA is TGTGCCTGTGACACCATTCCTACTGGGGGGTCGACAGCACAACTCTTCTTT. It codes for CACDTIPTGGSTAQLFF.

This clone showed up just a few times. The rearrangement joins TRDV2 to TRDJ3, with 13 nucleotides matching TRDD3. From germline, CDR1 is GEAIGNYY and CDR2 EKD. The CDR3 is 18 amino acids. V lost 2 bases, J lost 3 bases, and 3 bases stayed unmatched. Here the CDR3 DNA reads TGTGCCTGTGACATACTGGGGGATACGGTCTGGGACACCCGACAGATGTTTTTC. Its translation: CACDILGDTVWDTRQMFF.

V and J are TRDV2 and TRDJ3; TRDD3 matches 7 bases. The germline gives CDR1 GEAIGNYY, CDR2 EKD. CDR3 length equals 18 residues. V lost 5 bases and J lost 1; bases outside the gene matches: 10. The CDR3 spells CACVRLGMESWDTRQMFF. DNA for the CDR3: TGTGCCTGTGTCAGACTGGGGATGGAATCCTGGGACACCCGACAGATGTTTTTC.

Points on this clone: A much larger clone sits a single nucleotide away, making a read error possible. The rearrangement links TRDV2 to TRDJ2, with TRDD3 identical over 13 bases. The CDR3 is 15 residues long. Germline V gene lookup returns CDR1 GEAIGNYY and CDR2 EKD. CDR3 loop: CACDVLGDTTEQLFF. The DNA for the CDR3 is TGTGCCTGTGACGTACTGGGGGATACGACAGAACAACTCTTCTTT.

This clone was found a few times. The junction does not match germline at one end; this may be a read error. The chain joins TRDV2 to TRDJ1; 13 bases map to TRDD3. CDR3 length equals 16 residues. Germline CDR1 GEAIGNYY, CDR2 EKD. The DNA of the CDR3 is TGTGCCTGTGTCACCGTACTGGGGGATACGACCGATAAACTCATCTTT. Translating gives CACVTVLGDTTDKLIF.

The CDR3 DNA is TGTGCCTGCTTTTTACTGGGGGATAGCTCCTGGGACACCCGACAGATGTTTTTC. This codes for CACFLLGDSSWDTRQMFF. The J gene is given as TRDJ3, and the V gene is not called; TRDD3 is the table's D call and was not checked against the DNA. This CDR3 has 18 amino acids.

This clone occurred a few times. The CDR3 DNA reads as TGTGCCTGTGACACCTTGACGGGTAGCTCCTGGGACACCCGACAGATGTTTTTC. Its protein is CACDTLTGSSWDTRQMFF. V and J are TRDV2 and TRDJ3; no firm D call. Trimming removed 0 bases at V and 0 bases at J, with 11 bases between. Germline CDR1 and CDR2: GEAIGNYY and EKD. The CDR3 is 18 residues long.